This TCR beta chain was identified in a study of cytomegalovirus exposure and HLA in healthy donors. Regarding the study as a whole: A highly shared variant cluster was judged a likely technical artifact. Analyzed later, association rates of TCRs varied across HLA loci, with DRB1 most and HLA-C fewest. Available immune exposure information covered CMV serostatus only.

This clone was picked up one time. Its specificity is not known. PCR primers comprised 60 Vbeta and 13 Jbeta primers. Generated by immunoSEQ multiplex PCR, the TCRdb table keeps only in-frame clones and is missing some. Of around 140,000 clones listed, roughly 76% are singletons. Deletions cut 4 bases from V and 3 bases from J, with 11 bases between. The CDR3 has 14 residues. From germline, CDR1 is SGHRS and CDR2 YFSETQ. Donors counted as nominally healthy when sampled, yet unrecorded immune exposures were likely. The sample consisted of PBMCs. J is TRBJ1-3 and V is TRBV5-1; D gene unclear. This sequence originates from a female donor in good health and CMV-seronegative. CDR3 DNA sequence: TGCGCCAGCAGCCTGGACCCGGGTGGAAACACCATATATTTT. It yields the protein CASSLDPGGNTIYF.